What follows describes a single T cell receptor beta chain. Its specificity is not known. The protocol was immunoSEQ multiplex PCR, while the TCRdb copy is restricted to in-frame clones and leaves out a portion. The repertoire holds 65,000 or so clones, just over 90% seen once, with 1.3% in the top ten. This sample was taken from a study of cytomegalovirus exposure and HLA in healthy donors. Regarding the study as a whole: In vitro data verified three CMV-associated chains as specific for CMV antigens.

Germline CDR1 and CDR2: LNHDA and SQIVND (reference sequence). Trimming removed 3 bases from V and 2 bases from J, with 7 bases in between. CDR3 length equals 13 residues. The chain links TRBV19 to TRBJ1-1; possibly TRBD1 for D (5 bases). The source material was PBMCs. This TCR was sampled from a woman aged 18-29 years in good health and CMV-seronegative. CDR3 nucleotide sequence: TGTGCCAGTAGTATGGGGGGAAACACTGAAGCTTTCTTT. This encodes CASSMGGNTEAFF.